This T cell receptor beta chain was obtained from a study of chemoradiotherapy in HPV16-positive cancers. Study context: Functional T-cell assays on a couple of HPV16-positive patients' cells defined candidate HPV-specific clones and common TCR motifs.

Whole-study findings and limits: HPV-responsive T-cell expansion during chemoradiotherapy was linked to improved recurrence-free survival in HPV16-positive patients.

V lost 2 bases and J lost 4; bases outside the gene matches: 0. Germline V lookup: CDR1 PRHDT, CDR2 FYEKMQ (reference sequence). This CDR3 has 14 amino acids. This clone was found a few times. Its target is not known. TCRdb's copy holds only in-frame clones and misses some; the assay was immunoSEQ multiplex PCR. The sample holds some 17,000 clones, around nine tenths seen once. The material was blood, obtained from a patient who underwent chemoradiotherapy. This clonotype was sampled from a human donor with HPV-associated anogenital cancer. The chain links TRBV13 to TRBJ2-2; 8 bases agree with TRBD2. In DNA form, the CDR3 reads TGTGCCAGCAGCTTACGGGGGGGCACCGGGGAGCTGTTTTTT. Encoded protein: CASSLRGGTGELFF.